The clone carrying this T cell receptor (beta chain) occurred a few times. These data come from a study of blood T cell repertoires in COVID-19. The CDR3 extends over 15 amino acids. Germline CDR1 is SGHKS and CDR2 is YYEKEE (reference sequence). V lost 0 bases and J 2 bases, leaving 8 bases between the germline ends. Sequencing used immunoSEQ multiplex PCR; TCRdb keeps in-frame clones, though not all of them. The sample shows about 200,000 clones, approximately 85% of them seen only once. The TCR originated in a middle-aged man with acute COVID-19. The specimen sequenced was PBMCs or T cells enriched from blood (not recorded which). This sequence joins TRBV5-5 and TRBJ2-2; D uncertain. This chain's CDR3 is CASSLGRINTGELFF. The CDR3 DNA is TGTGCCAGCAGCTTGGGCAGGATCAACACCGGGGAGCTGTTTTTT.